This entry concerns a single T cell receptor (beta chain). Its antigen remains unknown. The data were obtained in a study of OX40 agonist ivuxolimab in advanced cancers. General study findings and limits: Nonresponders, in some cases, also had low normalized T-cell clonal expansion. Relative to CD4+ cells, CD8+ T cells on average had more expanded clones.

Generated by immunoSEQ multiplex PCR, the TCRdb table keeps only in-frame clones and is missing some. The sample yields 12,000 or so clones, approximately 80% seen once. This CDR3 has 15 amino acids. Germline V lookup: CDR1 SNHLY, CDR2 FYNNEI. The ends were cut back, 0 bases at V and 0 bases at J, with 8 bases in the middle. The chain uses TRBV2 and TRBJ1-1, with D maybe TRBD1 (5 bases). Sequencing was performed on CD4+ or CD8+ T cells sorted from blood, taken in a trial of the OX40 agonist ivuxolimab. The origin of this receptor is an adult with an advanced solid tumor such as melanoma, head and neck, liver or kidney cancer. Written as DNA, the CDR3 is TGTGCCAGCAGTGAAGCATGGACAATGAACACTGAAGCTTTCTTT. Translated: CASSEAWTMNTEAFF.